This is a list of T cell receptor beta chains from one sample in a study of cytomegalovirus exposure and HLA in healthy donors. This table comes from immunoSEQ multiplex PCR, and its TCRdb copy is limited to in-frame clones, with some not included. The table records roughly 250,000 clones, 90% of them present only once. Material: PBMCs. The receptors originated from a woman between 18 and 29 years old in good health and CMV-seronegative. CDR3s include the opening cysteine and the closing phenylalanine or tryptophan. The order of the fields is D gene, V gene, CDR3 length, J gene, CDR3 DNA, CDR3 protein. D genes are given only for firm matches.

>TRBD1|TRBV4-3|15|TRBJ2-7
TGCGCCAGCAGCCAAGAACAGGGGGCAGGTTACGAGCAGTACTTC
CASSQEQGAGYEQYF
>TRBD2|TRBV25-1|13|TRBJ2-5
TGTGCCAGCAGGGGGACTAGCGAAGAGACCCAGTACTTC
CASRGTSEETQYF
>-|TRBV19|16|TRBJ1-2
TGTGCCAGTAGTTCGTCCCCCGGAGAAAACCCCTTCCGCTACACCTTC
CASSSSPGENPFRYTF
>-|TRBV9|15|TRBJ2-3
TGTGCCAGCAGCGTAGCCGGGGGTTTCACAGATACGCAGTATTTT
CASSVAGGFTDTQYF
>TRBD1|TRBV27|16|TRBJ1-1
TGTGCCAGCAGACCGGACAGGGTGCCCTTGAACACTGAAGCTTTCTTT
CASRPDRVPLNTEAFF
>TRBD1|TRBV7-8|15|TRBJ2-7
TGTGCCAGCAGCTTAGACAGGGGCCCCTCCTACGAGCAGTACTTC
CASSLDRGPSYEQYF
>-|TRBV19|13|TRBJ1-2
TGTGCCAGTATAGGGGGACCTAACTATGGCTACACCTTC
CASIGGPNYGYTF
>TRBD1|TRBV28|16|TRBJ2-1
TGTGCCAGCAGTACCCTCCTGGGACAGGAGAACCATGAGCAGTTCTTC
CASSTLLGQENHEQFF
>-|TRBV2|13|TRBJ1-6
TGTGCCAGCAGGCAGGAGGATAATTCACCCCTCCACTTT
CASRQEDNSPLHF
>-|TRBV7-9|17|TRBJ2-2
TGTGCCAGCAGCTTAGCGGGCAGCCGATCGAACACCGGGGAGCTGTTTTTT
CASSLAGSRSNTGELFF
>-|TRBV29-1|13|TRBJ1-2
TGCAGCGTTGCGTGGATGGGGGGGAGTGGCTACACCTTC
CSVAWMGGSGYTF
>-|TRBV4-1|14|TRBJ2-1
TGCGCCAGCAGCCCGGAAGACTACCTCAATGAGCAGTTCTTC
CASSPEDYLNEQFF
>-|TRBV27|13|TRBJ1-1
TGTGCCAGCAGCCGACAGGACTTCACTGAAGCTTTCTTT
CASSRQDFTEAFF
>TRBD2|TRBV27|15|TRBJ2-7
TGTGCCAGCAGTCCCCCGGGGGGGGGCACCTACGAGCAGTACTTC
CASSPPGGGTYEQYF
>TRBD2|TRBV9|15|TRBJ2-2
TGTGCCAGCAGCGTAGGACTAGCTTCCGGCGGGGAGCTGTTTTTT
CASSVGLASGGELFF
>-|TRBV7-2|17|TRBJ2-7
TGTGCCAGCAGCTTAGATTCGGGTGGCAGCTTCTCCTACGAGCAGTACTTC
CASSLDSGGSFSYEQYF